This T cell receptor (beta chain) was captured in a study of T cell responses to AZD1222 COVID-19 vaccine. Findings and caveats of the study: Repertoire sampling happened only post peak T cell response. After two AZD1222 doses, spike-specific TCR breadth and depth rose versus day 0. A mostly white British donor set with more females was recruited, and clonal diversity was possibly underestimated. At 160-218 and 743-854, vaccine-associated CD4 TCRs were dominant, and they spanned spike.

Profiling relied on immunoSEQ multiplex PCR, and the TCRdb table lists in-frame clones only, not all of them. Of about 150,000 clones listed, around nine tenths were seen once; the top ten hold over 6%. This CDR3 is built from 15 residues. V gave up 3 bases and J gave up 4 bases; unmatched junction bases: 6. The germline gives CDR1 MDHEN, CDR2 SYDVKM. Turning to this clone: The antigen remains unidentified.

The TCR was taken from an adult who had recovered from COVID-19. The specimen comprised peripheral blood, sampled after recovery from COVID-19. The chain links TRBV28 to TRBJ1-5, with TRBD1 identical over 7 bases. The CDR3 region is CASSFGDRVNQPQHF. The CDR3 DNA reads TGTGCCAGCAGTTTCGGTGACAGGGTGAATCAGCCCCAGCATTTT.